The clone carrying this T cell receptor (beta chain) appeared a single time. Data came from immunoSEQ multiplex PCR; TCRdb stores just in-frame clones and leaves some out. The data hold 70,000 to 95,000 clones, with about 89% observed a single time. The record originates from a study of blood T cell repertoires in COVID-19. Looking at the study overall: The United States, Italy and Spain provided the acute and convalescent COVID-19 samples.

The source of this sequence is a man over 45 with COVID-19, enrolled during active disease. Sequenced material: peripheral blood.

The CDR3 is CAISEPRQEANTEAFF. The CDR3 nucleotides are TGTGCCATCAGTGAGCCTAGACAGGAGGCGAACACTGAAGCTTTCTTT. V and J are TRBV10-3 and TRBJ1-1, with D possibly being TRBD1 (6 bases). CDR3 length equals 16 residues. Trimming cost V 2 bases and J 1 base, with 14 bases left between them. Germline V gene lookup returns CDR1 ENHRY and CDR2 SYGVKD.